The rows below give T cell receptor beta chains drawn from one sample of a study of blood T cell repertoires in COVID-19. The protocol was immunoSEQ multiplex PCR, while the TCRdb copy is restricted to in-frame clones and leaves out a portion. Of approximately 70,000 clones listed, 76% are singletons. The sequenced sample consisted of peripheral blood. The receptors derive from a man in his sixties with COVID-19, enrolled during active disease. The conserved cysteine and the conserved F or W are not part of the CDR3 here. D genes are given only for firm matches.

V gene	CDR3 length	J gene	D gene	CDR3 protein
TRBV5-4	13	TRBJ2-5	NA	ASSPGQREPETQY
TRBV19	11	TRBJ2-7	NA	ASSIGGTREQY
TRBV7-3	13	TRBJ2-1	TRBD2	ASSLDGGGYNEQF
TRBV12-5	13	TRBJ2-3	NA	ASGPDSPASDTQY
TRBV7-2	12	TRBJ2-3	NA	ASRSGLSTDTQY
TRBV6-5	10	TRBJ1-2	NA	ASLNGRDGYT
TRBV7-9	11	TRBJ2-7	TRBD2	ASSPWGGYEQY
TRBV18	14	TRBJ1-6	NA	ASSPYLDFPNSPLH
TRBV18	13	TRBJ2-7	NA	ASSPYPGQTYEQY
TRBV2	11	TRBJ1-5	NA	ASSPVGGQPQH
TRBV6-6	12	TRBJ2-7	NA	ASSYSEASYEQY
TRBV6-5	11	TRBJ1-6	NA	ASLRDHNSPLH
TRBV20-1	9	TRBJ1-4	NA	SARSRGGLF
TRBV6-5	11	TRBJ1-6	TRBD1	ASSRQGDSPLH
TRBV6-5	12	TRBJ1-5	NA	ASSYSGTGQPQH
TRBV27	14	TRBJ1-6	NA	ASSLSGQGYNSPLH
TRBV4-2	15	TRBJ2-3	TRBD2	ASRAGGGEVYTDTQY
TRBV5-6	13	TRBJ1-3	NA	ASSLLGLGGNTIY
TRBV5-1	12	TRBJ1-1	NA	ASRVKGEDTEAF
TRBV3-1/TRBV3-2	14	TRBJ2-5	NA	ASSLWDSKGTETQY
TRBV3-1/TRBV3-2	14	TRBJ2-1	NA	ASSQDRGTSYNEQF
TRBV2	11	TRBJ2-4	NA	ASSVEGESIQY
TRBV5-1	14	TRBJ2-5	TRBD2	ASSLGLAGGSETQY
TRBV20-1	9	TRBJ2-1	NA	SFADYNEQF
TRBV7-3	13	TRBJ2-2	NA	ASSLRKSGTGELF
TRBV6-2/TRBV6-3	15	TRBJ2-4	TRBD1	ASSSPGQLLAKNIQY
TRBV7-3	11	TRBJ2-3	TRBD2	ASSRTSGDTQY
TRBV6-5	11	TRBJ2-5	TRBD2	ASGGLAEETQY
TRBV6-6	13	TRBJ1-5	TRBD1	ASSYQRTGGQPQH
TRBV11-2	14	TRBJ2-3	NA	ASSSNQGIPTDTQY
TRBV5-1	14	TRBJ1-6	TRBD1	ASSTDPGQGDSPLH
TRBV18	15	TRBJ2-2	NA	ASSPLTPGLFTGELF
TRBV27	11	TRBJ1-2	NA	ASSLEGRYGYT
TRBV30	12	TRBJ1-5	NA	AWSRTFSDQPQH
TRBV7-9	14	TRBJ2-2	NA	ASSSDRQGHTGELF
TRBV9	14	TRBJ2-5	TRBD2	ASSVEGGTSGETQY
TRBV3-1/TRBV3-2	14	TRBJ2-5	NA	ASSPAVGRGFETQY
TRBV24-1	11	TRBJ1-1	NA	ATSDFSGTEAF
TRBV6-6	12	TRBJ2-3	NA	ASSYGQSTDTQY
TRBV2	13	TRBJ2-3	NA	ASSGVAVSTDTQY
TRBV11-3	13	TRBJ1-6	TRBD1	ASSPRDRESSPLH
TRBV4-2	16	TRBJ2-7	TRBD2	ASSQGLAGASNSYEQY
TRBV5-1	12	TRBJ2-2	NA	ASSTDGGAVELF
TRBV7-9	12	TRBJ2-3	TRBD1	ASTGTGSTDTQY
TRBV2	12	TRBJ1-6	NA	ASRKYGVNSPLH
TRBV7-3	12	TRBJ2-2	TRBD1	ASKPGQGTGELF
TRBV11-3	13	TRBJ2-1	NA	ASSTYGSSYNEQF
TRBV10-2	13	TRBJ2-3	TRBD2	ASSERLAATDTQY